A single sample gave rise to the 6 T cell receptor beta chains below, sequenced in a study of response to subunit inactivated influenza vaccine. One entry per CDR3 protein, called by TCRdb with MiXCR from the RT-PCR reads. The table records 800,000 or so distinct CDR3 sequences, about 20% of them present only once. The material sequenced was PBMCs from blood, taken more than 4 days after vaccination. Receptors originate from a man aged 50-60 years who received an inactivated influenza vaccine.

The rearrangement uses TRBV20-1 and TRBJ2-3; D remains ambiguous. Germline V gives CDR1 DFQATT, CDR2 SNEGSKA (reference sequence). V shed 3 bases and J shed 3 bases, with 13 bases lying between them. The CDR3 runs 14 residues. The DNA of the CDR3 is TGCAGTGCTAGCCGCCGAACGTATACAGATACGCAGTATTTT. It codes for CSASRRTYTDTQYF.

The chain combines TRBV11-2 with TRBJ2-1; D gene uncertain. The CDR3 extends over 15 amino acids. V lost 1 base, J lost 0 bases, and 7 bases lay in between. Germline CDR1 is SGHAT and CDR2 is FQNNGV. The CDR3 DNA is TGTGCCAGCAGCTTAGGGTACAGCTCCTACAATGAGCAGTTCTTC. This codes for CASSLGYSSYNEQFF.

In its sample, this clonotype was seen a few times. CDR3 nucleotides: TGTGCCAGCAGCCCTGGACAGGGGGCGTTCCATGAGCAGTTCTTC. Protein product: CASSPGQGAFHEQFF. The chain employs TRBV12-3 or TRBV12-4 and TRBJ2-1; 11 nucleotides line up with TRBD1. The CDR3 is made up of 15 amino acids. Germline trimming cut 6 bases from V and 8 bases from J; bases unmatched to any gene: 9.

The genes are TRBV29-1 and TRBJ2-3, with unresolved D. The V end lost 4 bases, the J end lost 0 bases, and 11 bases lay between the germline ends. The CDR3 runs 14 residues. Germline values: CDR1 SQVTM, CDR2 ANQGSEA. The CDR3 sequence is CSVVVRPSTDTQYF. In nucleotides, the CDR3 is TGCAGCGTTGTTGTCAGGCCCAGCACAGATACGCAGTATTTT.

This sequence joins TRBV29-1 and TRBJ2-2; 7 nucleotides line up with TRBD2. The ends lost 6 bases at V and 2 bases at J; junction bases unmatched: 18. CDR1 and CDR2 from the germline V gene are SQVTM and ANQGSEA. The CDR3 is 18 residues long. DNA for the CDR3: TGCAGCGTCCAAAAAACGGGGGGAACTCGACTTAACACCGGGGAGCTGTTTTTT. Its translation: CSVQKTGGTRLNTGELFF.

This clonotype was counted ten times or more. This chain links TRBV12-3 or TRBV12-4 with TRBJ2-4; no reliable D call. The V and J ends lost 2 bases and 5 bases respectively, with 7 bases between them. The CDR3 spans 13 residues. The DNA of the CDR3 is TGTGCCAGCAGTTTAAGGGCAGAAAACATTCAGTACTTC. Amino acids: CASSLRAENIQYF.